The 32 T cell receptor beta chains listed next were all sequenced from one sample in a study of T cell clonality in common variable immunodeficiency. The assay was immunoSEQ multiplex PCR, and TCRdb's table has in-frame clones only and misses some. There are 30,000 to 40,000 clones in the sample, none observed a single time. The sample taken for sequencing was peripheral blood mononuclear cells. These receptors were taken from a person aged 18 to 70 in good health.

This clone was counted ten times or more. The read finishes 3 residues shy of the CDR3 end, and the germline J gene is used to complete it. V and J are TRBV5-1 and TRBJ2-3; the D gene is possibly TRBD2 (5 bases). The V end was cut by 0 bases, the J end by 6 bases, with 5 bases between. The CDR3 sequence is 12 residues long. Germline CDR1 is SGHRS and CDR2 is YFSETQ. The covered CDR3 bases are TGCGCCAGCAGCTTGGAGCGGGATACG. It specifies CASSLERDT. The entire CDR3 reads CASSLERDTQYF.

Incomplete CDR3 DNA: TGTGCCAGTAGTACCCCGGACAGGGGGTATAGGCATGAAAAG. It codes for CASSTPDRGYRHEK. The entire CDR3 protein is CASSTPDRGYRHEKLFF. This rearrangement joins TRBV19 to TRBJ2-2; 10 bases are shared with TRBD1. Read sequence stops 3 residues before the CDR3 end, and the germline J gene provides the missing end. The CDR3 runs to 17 residues. CDR1 and CDR2 (germline): LNHDA, SQIVND (reference sequence).

As concerns this clone: Read sequence stops 3 residues before the CDR3 end, and the germline J gene provides the missing end. V and J are TRBV18 and TRBJ2-1; D is ambiguous. The CDR3 loop spans 15 amino acids. The V gene's germline CDR1 is KGHSH and CDR2 LQKENI. V dropped 2 bases and J dropped 4 bases, with 12 bases sitting between them. CDR3 in amino acids: CASSPGSFPYNEQFF. CDR3 DNA (partial): TGTGCCAGCTCACCAGGCAGTTTCCCTTACAATGAG.

At least ten counts were recorded for this clone. Read coverage stops 3 residues before the CDR3 terminus; the germline J gene supplies the remainder. The V gene is TRBV5-1, the J gene TRBJ1-4, with D hard to call. Between the trimmed V and J ends, which lost 4 bases and 8 bases, there was a span of 9 bases. Germline V gene lookup returns CDR1 SGHRS and CDR2 YFSETQ. The CDR3 covers 12 residues. The CDR3 sequence: CASSDNAEKLFF. Incomplete CDR3 DNA: TGCGCCAGCAGCGACAACGCGGAAAAA.

In its sample, this clone was seen a few times. The read falls 3 residues short of the CDR3 end, and the missing part is taken from the germline J gene. The chain recombines TRBV18 with TRBJ2-3; no reliable D call. From germline, CDR1 is KGHSH and CDR2 LQKENI. The CDR3 is made up of 15 amino acids. V lost 0 bases to trimming and J lost 1 base, with 8 bases between them. CDR3 bases read: TGTGCCAGCTCACCACCGTTGGCTGGCACAGATACG. Translating gives CASSPPLAGTDT. The full CDR3 sequence reads CASSPPLAGTDTQYF. The variable domain in full, with the rest retrieved from reference TRBV18 and TRBJ2-3, is NAGVMQNPRHLVRRRGQEARLRCSPMKGHSHVYWYRQLPEEGLKFMVYLQKENIIDESGMPKERFSAEFPKEGPSILRIQQVVRGDSAAYFCASSPPLAGTDTQYFGPGTRLTVL.

Turning to this clone: The CDR3 goes on 3 residues after the read ends, and that part is filled in from the germline J gene. The chain couples TRBV2 to TRBJ1-2, with a weak D call TRBD1 (5 bases). The CDR3 loop spans 14 amino acids. Germline V gene data show CDR1 as SNHLY and CDR2 as FYNNEI. Partial CDR3 DNA: TGTGCCAGCAGTGATTCTAGCGGGGGGTACGAC. It translates to CASSDSSGGYD. The whole CDR3 is CASSDSSGGYDYTF.

This clone was seen ten or more times. The read stops 3 residues short of the end of the CDR3; the missing end is completed from the germline J gene. The rearrangement uses TRBV19 and TRBJ1-2; 9 bases are a match to TRBD1. Germline V gene data show CDR1 as LNHDA and CDR2 as SQIVND (reference sequence). The CDR3 consists of 14 residues. This chain's CDR3 is CASSIGAPGQGYTF. The DNA read from the CDR3 is TGTGCCAGTAGTATAGGCGCCCCGGGACAGGGT.

Concerning this clone: The CDR3 end lies 3 residues beyond the end of the read and is filled in from the germline J gene. V is TRBV19 and J is TRBJ1-5; no reliable D call. Germline-derived CDR1 and CDR2 are LNHDA and SQIVND (reference sequence). This CDR3 is 13 amino acids long. Trimming took off 9 bases at V and 7 bases at J, with 16 bases between the two ends. The DNA read from the CDR3 is TGTGCCAGCAACTCCGGGTATGAGCAGCCC. Translation gives CASNSGYEQP. The entire CDR3 is CASNSGYEQPQHF.

This clone has ten or more counts. The CDR3 end falls 3 residues outside the read, so it is completed with the germline J gene. The V call is TRBV19, the J call TRBJ2-1; 7 bases align to TRBD1. The germline gives CDR1 LNHDA, CDR2 SQIVND (reference sequence). The CDR3 has 16 residues. J gave up 8 bases and V 4 bases, and 14 bases lay outside the gene matches. The CDR3 protein is CASSTPGRGSAYEQFF. The part of the CDR3 DNA that was read is TGTGCCAGTAGTACCCCGGGCAGGGGGTCCGCGTATGAG.

In this sample, this clone turned up many times. The CDR3 goes on 3 residues after the read ends, and that part is filled in from the germline J gene. This rearrangement joins TRBV7-2 to TRBJ2-7; D not certain. The CDR3 sequence is 14 residues long. V dropped 5 bases and J dropped 1 base, with 12 bases sitting between them. Germline values: CDR1 SGHTA, CDR2 FQGNSA. The CDR3 DNA, read in part, is TGTGCCAGCAGCCTGAATTCGGGTTCCTACGAG. This sequence encodes CASSLNSGSYE. The full CDR3 protein reads CASSLNSGSYEQYF.

This clone has at least ten counts. From the germline J gene comes the end of the CDR3, since the read stops 3 residues before it. J is TRBJ2-3 and V is TRBV7-6; possibly TRBD1 for D (5 bases). Germline values: CDR1 SGHVS, CDR2 FNYEAQ. The CDR3 consists of 15 residues. V shed 1 base and J shed 0 bases, with 8 bases lying between them. Incomplete CDR3 DNA: TGTGCCAGCAGCTTAGGCAGGGTTAGCACAGATACG. This gives the protein CASSLGRVSTDT. The whole CDR3 sequence reads CASSLGRVSTDTQYF.

This clone was detected many times. The missing CDR3 end, 3 residues past where the read stops, is filled in from the germline J gene. V and J are TRBV15 and TRBJ2-7; D unresolved. The CDR3 consists of 13 residues. Germline loops: CDR1 LNHNV, CDR2 YYDKDF (reference sequence). The ends were cut back, 1 base at V and 3 bases at J, with 7 bases in the middle. CDR3 bases read: TGTGCCACCAGCAGAGTCCAGGACTACGAG. This gives the protein CATSRVQDYE. The full CDR3 protein reads CATSRVQDYEQYF.

This clone was counted ten times or more. From the germline J gene comes the end of the CDR3, since the read stops 3 residues before it. The chain uses TRBV4-2 and TRBJ2-2, with 11 bases identical to TRBD1. CDR3 size: 16 residues. Germline-derived CDR1 and CDR2 are LGHNA and YNFKEQ. The CDR3 region is CASSQETGQGVEKLFF. The DNA read from the CDR3 is TGTGCCAGCAGCCAAGAAACGGGACAGGGGGTTGAAAAG.

This clone was counted a few times. It may be a read error: a sequence one base away is much more abundant. The CDR3 loop is CATSIVYSFSTDTQYF. The sequenced CDR3 bases are TGTGCCACTAGTATAGTATACTCGTTTAGCACAGATACG. The chain carries TRBV19 and TRBJ2-3; no reliable D call. The read gets to within 3 residues of the CDR3 end, and the germline J gene fills in the rest. Germline V gene data show CDR1 as LNHDA and CDR2 as SQIVND (reference sequence). The CDR3 sequence is 16 residues long.

This clone qualifies as medium-sized. The CDR3 DNA, read in part, is TGTGCCATCAGTGATTCCCTAGCGGCTCACTCCTACGAG. Its translation is CAISDSLAAHSYE. The whole CDR3 is CAISDSLAAHSYEQYF. The rearrangement uses TRBV10-3 and TRBJ2-7, with TRBD2 matching over 7 bases. The read falls 3 residues short of the CDR3 end, and the missing part is taken from the germline J gene. The CDR3 is made up of 16 amino acids. The V segment lost 3 bases and the J segment 0 bases; nucleotides outside the gene matches: 8. In germline, CDR1 is ENHRY, CDR2 SYGVKD.

A remark on this clone: Read sequence stops 3 residues before the CDR3 end, and the germline J gene provides the missing end. The chain employs TRBV7-3 and TRBJ2-1, with D uncertain. V was clipped by 4 bases and J by 5 bases, with 12 bases between them. The CDR3 has 14 residues. CDR1 is SGHTA and CDR2 is FQGTGA in the germline V gene. This CDR3 is CASSYTRDNNEQFF. The sequenced CDR3 bases are TGTGCCAGCAGCTACACCCGCGACAACAATGAG. Filled out from reference TRBV7-3 and TRBJ2-1, the complete variable domain reads GAGVSQTPSNKVTEKGKYVELRCDPISGHTALYWYRQSLGQGPEFLIYFQGTGAADDSGLPNDRFFAVRPEGSVSTLKIQRTERGDSAVYLCASSYTRDNNEQFFGPGTRLTVL.

This clone has at least ten counts. The CDR3 end is not reached by the read, which stops 3 residues before it; the germline J gene fills it in. This sequence joins TRBV18 and TRBJ1-1; TRBD1 is a possible D gene (5 bases). Germline CDR1 and CDR2: KGHSH and LQKENI. This CDR3 has 13 residues. Between the trimmed V and J ends, which lost 6 bases and 2 bases, there was a span of 10 bases. The CDR3 reads CASSLGGNTEAFF. CDR3 DNA (partial): TGTGCCAGCTCGCTGGGGGGTAACACTGAA.

This clone was seen many times. The read gets to within 3 residues of the CDR3 end, and the germline J gene fills in the rest. This chain connects TRBV29-1 to TRBJ1-2, with D possibly matching TRBD1 (6 bases). CDR3 length equals 11 residues. Germline CDR1 and CDR2: SQVTM and ANQGSEA. CDR3 DNA, as far as it was read: TGCAGCGTTGGGGGGCATGAAGGC. Translation gives CSVGGHEG. The complete CDR3 protein is CSVGGHEGYTF.

This clone appeared a few times. The read ends 3 residues shy of where the CDR3 ends; the end is completed using the germline J gene. V usage is TRBV30 and J usage is TRBJ1-2; 8 nucleotides align to TRBD1. This CDR3 has 15 amino acids. Germline CDR1 reads GTSNPN; CDR2 reads SVGIG (reference sequence). CDR3 amino acids: CAWRPVDRAPYDYTF. The CDR3 bases that were read are TGTGCCTGGAGACCTGTGGACAGGGCTCCCTACGAC.

This clone has a count of ten or more. The sequence runs out 3 residues before the end of the CDR3; the remainder is reconstructed from the germline J gene. The chain carries TRBV5-6 and TRBJ1-4; D gene unclear. The CDR3 sequence is 12 residues long. Germline V lookup: CDR1 SGHDT, CDR2 YYEEEE. V dropped 4 bases and J dropped 8 bases, with 9 bases sitting between them. Incomplete CDR3 DNA: TGTGCCAGCAGCCTGCAGAAGGAAAAA. Its protein product is CASSLQKEK. The complete CDR3 reads CASSLQKEKLFF.

This clone was observed at least ten times. The sequence runs out 3 residues before the end of the CDR3; the remainder is reconstructed from the germline J gene. The chain is built from TRBV19 and TRBJ2-3; TRBD2 aligns across 7 bases. Trimming cost V 4 bases and J 1 base; bases outside gene matches: 14. Germline CDR1 is LNHDA and CDR2 is SQIVND (reference sequence). The CDR3 consists of 18 residues. Incomplete CDR3 DNA: TGTGCCAGTAGTACAGCGGGGAGGCAATGGGGAGGCACAGATACG. Translating it yields CASSTAGRQWGGTDT. The CDR3 as a whole reads CASSTAGRQWGGTDTQYF.

This clone has just a few counts. The missing CDR3 end, 3 residues past where the read stops, is filled in from the germline J gene. The gene calls are TRBV6-1 and TRBJ1-4; 9 bases line up with TRBD1. The germline CDR1 and CDR2 sequences are MNHNS and SASEGT. There are 14 residues in the CDR3. CDR3 DNA (partial): TGTGCCAGCAGTGCGACAGGGGGTAATTCACCA. This encodes CASSATGGNSP. The whole CDR3 protein is CASSATGGNSPLFF.

Many counts were recorded for this clone. Coverage ceases 3 residues before the CDR3 finishes, and the germline J gene fills in the end. The rearrangement uses TRBV20-1 and TRBJ1-2; D might be TRBD1 (5 bases). Germline CDR1 is DFQATT and CDR2 is SNEGSKA (reference sequence). The CDR3 consists of 12 residues. The part of the CDR3 DNA that was read is TGCAGTGCTAGGGGGGGAACTGTCGGC. Translated: CSARGGTVG. The CDR3 in full is CSARGGTVGYTF.

This clone appeared many times. The read comes to an end 3 residues before the CDR3 does, leaving the germline J gene to fill in the end. The chain couples TRBV20-1 to TRBJ1-2; the D gene is possibly TRBD1 (6 bases). This CDR3 has 15 residues. Germline-derived CDR1 and CDR2 are DFQATT and SNEGSKA (reference sequence). Trimming stripped 6 bases from V and 1 base from J, with 18 bases between. CDR3 loop: CSATTPDRINYGYTF. The covered CDR3 bases are TGCAGTGCCACCACCCCTGACAGGATTAACTATGGC.

This clone came up many times. Read sequence stops 3 residues before the CDR3 end, and the germline J gene provides the missing end. The chain joins TRBV12-5 to TRBJ1-2, with D possibly matching TRBD1 (6 bases). The CDR3 totals 13 residues. Germline-derived CDR1 and CDR2 are LGHNT and FRNRAP. V lost 3 bases, J lost 7 bases, and 12 bases lay in between. The CDR3 reads CASGLMGAAGYTF. The CDR3 DNA, read in part, is TGTGCTAGTGGTTTAATGGGGGCGGCTGGC. Based on the CDR3 plus reference TRBV12-5 and TRBJ1-2, the full variable domain is DARVTQTPRHKVTEMGQEVTMRCQPILGHNTVFWYRQTMMQGLELLAYFRNRAPLDDSGMPKDRFSAEMPDATLATLKIQPSEPRDSAVYFCASGLMGAAGYTFGSGTRLTVV.

This clone was found many times. The read comes to an end 3 residues before the CDR3 does, leaving the germline J gene to fill in the end. The chain uses TRBV2 and TRBJ2-3, with 10 bases that match TRBD2. This CDR3 region has 13 residues. The ends lost 7 bases at V and 5 bases at J; junction bases unmatched: 3. Germline V gene data show CDR1 as SNHLY and CDR2 as FYNNEI. CDR3 DNA, as far as it was read: TGTGCCAGCACTAGCGGGAGAAGAGATACG. It specifies CASTSGRRDT. The full CDR3 sequence reads CASTSGRRDTQYF.

At least ten counts were recorded for this clone. The read finishes 3 residues shy of the CDR3 end, and the germline J gene is used to complete it. V and J are TRBV4-1 and TRBJ2-3; TRBD2 agrees at 7 bases. CDR1 is MGHRA and CDR2 is YSYEKL in the germline V gene. The CDR3 runs to 16 residues. After removal of 3 bases from V and 0 bases from J, the junction contained 6 bases not matched to a gene. This CDR3 reads CASSQGNSGSTDTQYF. The CDR3 DNA, read in part, is TGCGCCAGCAGCCAGGGGAATAGCGGGAGCACAGATACG.

This chain's CDR3 is CTSSLYVATNEKLFF. The part of the CDR3 DNA that was read is TGTACCAGCAGCTTATACGTAGCAACTAATGAAAAG. The V call is TRBV7-2, the J call TRBJ2-2; no clear D. The read ends 3 residues shy of where the CDR3 ends; the end is completed using the germline J gene. Per germline, CDR1 SGHTA and CDR2 FQGNSA. The CDR3 is made up of 15 amino acids.

On this clone itself: The read stops 3 residues short of the end of the CDR3; the missing end is completed from the germline J gene. At the DNA level, this CDR3 is encoded by other sequences in the same sample as well. The chain combines TRBV7-9 with TRBJ2-7; D uncertain. V was trimmed by 5 bases and J by 1 base, leaving 3 bases between them. Germline values: CDR1 SEHNR, CDR2 FQNEAQ (reference sequence). The CDR3 runs 11 residues. CDR3 bases read: TGTGCCAGCAGCCATTCCTACGAG. This gives the protein CASSHSYE. The whole CDR3 protein reads CASSHSYEQYF.

Remarks on this clone: One junction end does not reproduce the germline sequence, and a read error may be involved. The CDR3 loop reads CASSLRNTDTYTF. The sequenced part of the CDR3 DNA is TGTGCTAGCAGCCTAAGGAACACAGATACC. This chain joins TRBV7-7 and TRBJ1-2, with D uncertain. The read terminates 3 residues ahead of where the CDR3 ends, so the germline J gene completes it. CDR3 length: 13 residues. Germline CDR1 is SSHAT and CDR2 is FNYEAQ (reference sequence).

This clone was seen ten or more times. The read terminates 3 residues before the CDR3 end, so the remaining end is supplied by the germline J gene. V gene TRBV13 combines with J gene TRBJ2-5, with a tentative D call TRBD1 (5 bases). Germline V gives CDR1 PRHDT, CDR2 FYEKMQ (reference sequence). The V gene lost 0 bases and the J gene lost 3 bases, with 26 bases spanning the gap. CDR3 size: 20 residues. CDR3 in amino acids: CASSLGTPYGRQRREETQYF. Partial CDR3 DNA: TGTGCCAGCAGCTTAGGCACCCCTTACGGACGACAGCGCCGAGAAGAGACC.

This clone was found many times. The sequence runs out 3 residues before the end of the CDR3; the remainder is reconstructed from the germline J gene. The chain employs TRBV29-1 and TRBJ2-6, with a possible D match to TRBD1 (6 bases). Germline V gene lookup returns CDR1 SQVTM and CDR2 ANQGSEA. There are 16 residues in the CDR3. Between the trimmed V and J ends, which lost 4 bases and 2 bases, there was a span of 15 bases. The CDR3 is CSVVRQGQAGANVLTF. The part of the CDR3 DNA that was read is TGCAGCGTTGTTAGGCAGGGACAAGCTGGGGCCAACGTC.